This T cell receptor (beta chain) was captured by sequencing in a study of response to subunit inactivated influenza vaccine. Germline V gene sequence: CDR1 SEHNR, CDR2 FQNEAQ (reference sequence). Trimming removed 5 bases from V and 8 bases from J; junction bases left unmatched: 8. This CDR3 has 13 residues. One entry per CDR3 protein results from TCRdb running MiXCR on the RT-PCR reads. The data show more than 700,000 distinct CDR3 sequences, 21% seen once. This clonotype was recorded a few times. Its antigen is as yet unknown. Study findings and constraints: Authors suggested each seasonal flu vaccination may recruit only limited numbers of new T cells.

This receptor was taken from a man aged 50-59 years who received an inactivated influenza vaccine. The input for sequencing was PBMCs from blood, taken 4 to 6 days after vaccination. The V call is TRBV7-9, the J call TRBJ1-2; 7 bases line up with TRBD1. In DNA, the CDR3 is TGTGCCAGCAGCACGGCCGGGACAGCCGGCTACACCTTC. This sequence encodes CASSTAGTAGYTF.